This T cell receptor beta chain was sequenced for a study of metastatic and nonmetastatic thyroid tumors. Across the study: Peripheral blood and tumor or nodule samples from malignant and benign thyroid patients were compared.

No patient had received any treatment before thyroid surgery. Original processing notes: Clinicopathological groups differed in CDR3, with these differences serving to build a distant-metastasis classifier for papillary thyroid cancer. TCRdb re-clonotyped the PCR reads through MiXCR. The V and J calls come from TCRdb's annotation, not from the publication. The sample has about 93,000 clones, about 13% seen once. Per germline, CDR1 SGHVS and CDR2 FQNEAQ. The CDR3 loop spans 15 amino acids. The junction had 5 bases not matched to a gene; V was cut back by 4 bases and J by 2 bases. This clone was picked up many times.

The sequenced sample was blood. The clonotype comes from a female donor with papillary thyroid cancer or a benign thyroid nodule (not recorded which). Some clones in this sample may be carry-over from other donors' samples. The genes are TRBV7-8 and TRBJ2-5; 9 nucleotides match TRBD2. This CDR3 is CASSSPTSGQETQYF. The CDR3 coding sequence is TGTGCCAGCAGCTCTCCTACTAGCGGGCAAGAGACCCAGTACTTC.